These 2 T cell receptor beta chains originate from one sample sequenced in a study of blood T cell repertoires in COVID-19. Repertoires were generated with immunoSEQ multiplex PCR, while TCRdb's copy carries only in-frame clones and drops some. Counted here are some 430,000 clones, 90% occurring once; the ten biggest clones make up roughly 0.66%. Sequenced material: PBMCs or T cells enriched from blood (not recorded which). The receptor source for this set is a man younger than 35 who had recovered from COVID-19.

The rearrangement joins TRBV10-3 to TRBJ2-3; TRBD2 agrees at 11 bases. V lost 3 bases, J lost 5 bases, and 7 bases stayed unmatched. The CDR3 contains 16 residues. CDR1 and CDR2 (germline): ENHRY, SYGVKD. CDR3 in amino acids: CAISDGSLAGGDTQYF. CDR3 nucleotide sequence: TGTGCCATCAGTGATGGGTCGCTAGCGGGGGGAGATACGCAGTATTTT.

V and J are TRBV7-9 and TRBJ1-4, with TRBD1 as a possible D gene (6 bases). Between the trimmed V and J ends, which lost 1 base and 7 bases, there was a span of 13 bases. CDR1 and CDR2 (germline): SEHNR, FQNEAQ (reference sequence). The CDR3 extends over 15 amino acids. As DNA, the CDR3 is TGTGCCAGCAGCTTAGATCCGATAGGGGGTGAAAAACTGTTTTTT. It encodes CASSLDPIGGEKLFF.